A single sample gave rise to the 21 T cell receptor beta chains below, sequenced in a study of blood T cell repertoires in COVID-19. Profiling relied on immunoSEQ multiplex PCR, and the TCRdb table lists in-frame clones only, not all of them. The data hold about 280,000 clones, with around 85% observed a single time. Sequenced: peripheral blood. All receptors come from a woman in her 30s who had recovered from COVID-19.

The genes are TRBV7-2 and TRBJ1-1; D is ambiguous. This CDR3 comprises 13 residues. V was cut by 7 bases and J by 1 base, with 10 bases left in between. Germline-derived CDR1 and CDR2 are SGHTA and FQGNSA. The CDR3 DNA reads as TGTGCCAGCAACGTGGGAGGGAACACTGAAGCTTTCTTT. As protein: CASNVGGNTEAFF.

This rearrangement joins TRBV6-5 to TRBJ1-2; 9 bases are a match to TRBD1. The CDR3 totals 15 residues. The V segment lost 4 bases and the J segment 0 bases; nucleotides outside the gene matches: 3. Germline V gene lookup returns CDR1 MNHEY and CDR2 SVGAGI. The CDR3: CASSLTGGANYGYTF. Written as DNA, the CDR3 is TGTGCCAGCAGTTTGACAGGGGGAGCTAACTATGGCTACACCTTC.

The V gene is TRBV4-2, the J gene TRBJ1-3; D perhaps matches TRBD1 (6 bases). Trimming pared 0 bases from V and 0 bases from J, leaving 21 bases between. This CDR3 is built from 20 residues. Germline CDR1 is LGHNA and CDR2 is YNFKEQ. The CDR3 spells CASSQEVQTGRPLSGNTIYF. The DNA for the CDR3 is TGTGCCAGCAGCCAAGAGGTGCAGACAGGCAGACCCCTCTCTGGAAACACCATATATTTT.

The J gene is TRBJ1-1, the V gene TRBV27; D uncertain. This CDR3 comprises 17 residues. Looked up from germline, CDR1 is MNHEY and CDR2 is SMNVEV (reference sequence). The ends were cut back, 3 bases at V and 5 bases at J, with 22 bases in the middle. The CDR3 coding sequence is TGTGCCAGCAGTTTTGGTGCGGCGGTGTCGGGGAAAACTGAAGCTTTCTTT. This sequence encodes CASSFGAAVSGKTEAFF.

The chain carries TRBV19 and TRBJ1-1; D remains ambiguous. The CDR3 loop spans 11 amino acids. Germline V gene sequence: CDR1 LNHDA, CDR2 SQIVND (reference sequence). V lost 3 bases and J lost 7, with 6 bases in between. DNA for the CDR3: TGTGCCAGTAGTATGGGCCTTGAAGCTTTCTTT. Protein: CASSMGLEAFF.

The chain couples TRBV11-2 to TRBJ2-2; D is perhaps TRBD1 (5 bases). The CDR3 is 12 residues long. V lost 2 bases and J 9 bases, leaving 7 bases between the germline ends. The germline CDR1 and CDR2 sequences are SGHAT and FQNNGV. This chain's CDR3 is CASSLQGRELFF. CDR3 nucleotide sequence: TGTGCCAGCAGCTTACAGGGCCGGGAGCTGTTTTTT.

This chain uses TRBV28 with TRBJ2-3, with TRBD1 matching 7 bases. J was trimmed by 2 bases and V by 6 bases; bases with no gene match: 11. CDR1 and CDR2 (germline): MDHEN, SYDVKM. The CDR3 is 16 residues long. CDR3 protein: CASRSSTGTDTDTQYF. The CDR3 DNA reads TGTGCCAGCAGATCCTCAACCGGGACAGACACAGATACGCAGTATTTT.

This CDR3 reads CASSSSGFDNYGYTF. DNA of the CDR3: TGTGCCAGCAGTTCCTCAGGGTTCGATAACTATGGCTACACCTTC. The chain uses TRBV28 and TRBJ1-2; weak D call: TRBD1 (5 bases). Germline V gene sequence: CDR1 MDHEN, CDR2 SYDVKM. V lost 4 bases to trimming and J lost 1 base, with 13 bases between them. The CDR3 is 15 residues long.

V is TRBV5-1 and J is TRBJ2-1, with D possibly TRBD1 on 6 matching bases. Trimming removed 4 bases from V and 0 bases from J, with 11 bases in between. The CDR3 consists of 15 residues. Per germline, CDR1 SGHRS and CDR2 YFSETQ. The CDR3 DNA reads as TGCGCCAGCAGCCAATCGACAGGCTCCTACAATGAGCAGTTCTTC. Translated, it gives CASSQSTGSYNEQFF.

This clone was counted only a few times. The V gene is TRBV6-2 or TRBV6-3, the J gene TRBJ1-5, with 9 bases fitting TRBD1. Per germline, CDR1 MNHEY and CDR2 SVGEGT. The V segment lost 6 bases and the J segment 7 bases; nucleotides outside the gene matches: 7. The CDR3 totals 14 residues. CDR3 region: CASSRGDRDQPQHF. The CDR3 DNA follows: TGTGCCAGCAGCCGGGGGGACAGGGACCAGCCCCAGCATTTT.

Written as DNA, the CDR3 is TGTGCCAGCAGCTTCCGGGGGAAGGGCTACACCTTC. Translating it yields CASSFRGKGYTF. The chain is built from TRBV7-2 and TRBJ1-2; a possible D gene is TRBD1 (5 bases). The CDR3 totals 12 residues. Germline assignment: CDR1 SGHTA and CDR2 FQGNSA. V was cut by 3 bases and J by 8 bases, with 10 bases left in between. The entire variable domain, with the rest obtained from reference TRBV7-2 and TRBJ1-2, is as follows: GAGVSQSPSNKVTEKGKDVELRCDPISGHTALYWYRQSLGQGLEFLIYFQGNSAPDKSGLPSDRFSAERTGGSVSTLTIQRTQQEDSAVYLCASSFRGKGYTFGSGTRLTVV.

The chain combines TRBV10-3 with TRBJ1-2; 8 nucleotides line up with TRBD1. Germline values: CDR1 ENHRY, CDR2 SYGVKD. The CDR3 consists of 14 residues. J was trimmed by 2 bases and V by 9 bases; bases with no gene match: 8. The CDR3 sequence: CAIFDRGANYGYTF. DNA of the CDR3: TGTGCCATTTTCGACAGGGGAGCGAACTATGGCTACACCTTC.

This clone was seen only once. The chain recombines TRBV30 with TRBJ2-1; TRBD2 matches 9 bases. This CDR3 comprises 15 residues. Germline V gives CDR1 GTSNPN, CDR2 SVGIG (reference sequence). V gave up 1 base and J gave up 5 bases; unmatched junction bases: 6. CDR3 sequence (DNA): TGTGCCTGGAGTGCCGGGACTAGCACGGACAATGAGCAGTTCTTC. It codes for CAWSAGTSTDNEQFF. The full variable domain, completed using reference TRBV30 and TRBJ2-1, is SQTIHQWPATLVQPVGSPLSLECTVEGTSNPNLYWYRQAAGRGLQLLFYSVGIGQISSEVPQNLSASRPQDRQFILSSKKLLLSDSGFYLCAWSAGTSTDNEQFFGPGTRLTVL.

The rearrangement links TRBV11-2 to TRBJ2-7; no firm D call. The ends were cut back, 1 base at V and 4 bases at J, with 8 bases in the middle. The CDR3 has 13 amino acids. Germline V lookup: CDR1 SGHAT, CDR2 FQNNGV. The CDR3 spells CASSLVLRYEQYF. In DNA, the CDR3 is TGTGCCAGCAGCTTAGTTCTCCGTTACGAGCAGTACTTC.

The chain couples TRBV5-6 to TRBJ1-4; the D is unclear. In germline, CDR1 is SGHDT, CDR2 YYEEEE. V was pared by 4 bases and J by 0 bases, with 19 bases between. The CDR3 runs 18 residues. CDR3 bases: TGTGCCAGCAGCCCCTTTGGGCCCACAAATGCAACTAATGAAAAACTGTTTTTT. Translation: CASSPFGPTNATNEKLFF.

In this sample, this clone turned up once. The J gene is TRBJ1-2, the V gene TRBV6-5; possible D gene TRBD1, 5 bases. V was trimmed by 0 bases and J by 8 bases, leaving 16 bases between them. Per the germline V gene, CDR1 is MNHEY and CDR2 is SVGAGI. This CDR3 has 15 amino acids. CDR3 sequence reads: CASSYSPGKISGYTF. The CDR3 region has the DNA TGTGCCAGCAGTTACTCGCCAGGGAAAATTTCCGGCTACACCTTC.

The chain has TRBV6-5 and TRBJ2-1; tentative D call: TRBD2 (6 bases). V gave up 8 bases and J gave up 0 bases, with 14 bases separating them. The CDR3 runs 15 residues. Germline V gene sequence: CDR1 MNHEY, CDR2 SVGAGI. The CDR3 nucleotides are TGTGCCAGCGCCCGGGACTCTAGCTCCTACAATGAGCAGTTCTTC. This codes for CASARDSSSYNEQFF.

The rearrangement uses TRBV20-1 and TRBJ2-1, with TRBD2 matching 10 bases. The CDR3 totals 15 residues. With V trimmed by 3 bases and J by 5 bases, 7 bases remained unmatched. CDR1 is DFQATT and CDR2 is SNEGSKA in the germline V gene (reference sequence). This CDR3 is CSASPLAGVDNEQFF. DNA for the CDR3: TGCAGTGCTAGTCCGCTAGCGGGAGTCGACAATGAGCAGTTCTTC.

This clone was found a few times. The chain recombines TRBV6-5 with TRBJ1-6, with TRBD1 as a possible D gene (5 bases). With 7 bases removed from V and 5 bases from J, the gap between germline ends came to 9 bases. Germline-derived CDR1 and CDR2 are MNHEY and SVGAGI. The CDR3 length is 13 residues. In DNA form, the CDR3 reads TGTGCCAGCAAAGACAGAGATAATTCACCCCTCCACTTT. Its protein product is CASKDRDNSPLHF.

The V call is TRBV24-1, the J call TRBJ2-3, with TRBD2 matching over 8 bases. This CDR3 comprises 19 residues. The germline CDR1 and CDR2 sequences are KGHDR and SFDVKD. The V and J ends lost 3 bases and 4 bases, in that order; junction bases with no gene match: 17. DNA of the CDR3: TGTGCCACCAGTGATCCTGCCTATTCTAGCGGGTTAGACGCAGATACGCAGTATTTT. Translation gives CATSDPAYSSGLDADTQYF.

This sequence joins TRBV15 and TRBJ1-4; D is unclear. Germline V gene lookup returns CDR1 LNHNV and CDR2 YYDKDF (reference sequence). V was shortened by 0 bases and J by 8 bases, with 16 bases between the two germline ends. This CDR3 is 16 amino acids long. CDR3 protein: CATSRDKEGRREKLFF. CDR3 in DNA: TGTGCCACCAGCAGAGATAAGGAGGGCCGGAGGGAAAAACTGTTTTTT. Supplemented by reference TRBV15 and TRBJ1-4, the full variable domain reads DAMVIQNPRYQVTQFGKPVTLSCSQTLNHNVMYWYQQKSSQAPKLLFHYYDKDFNNEADTPDNFQSRRPNTSFCFLDIRSPGLGDTAMYLCATSRDKEGRREKLFFGSGTQLSVL.